The 6 T cell receptor beta chains presented below share a single source sample, sequenced in a study of ipilimumab plus nivolumab after autologous stem cell transplantation. The repertoire was sequenced with immunoSEQ multiplex PCR; TCRdb's copy has only in-frame clones and lacks some. Of about 83,000 clones listed, 83% were seen once; the top ten hold roughly 2%. The material sequenced was PBMCs, taken in a trial of ipilimumab plus nivolumab as post-transplant consolidation. The receptors were sampled from a male donor with diffuse large B-cell lymphoma.

The V and J genes are TRBV30 and TRBJ2-1; D not certain. Germline lookup yields CDR1 GTSNPN and CDR2 SVGIG (reference sequence). V shed 4 bases and J shed 4 bases, with 14 bases lying between them. The CDR3 has 14 amino acids. In DNA, the CDR3 is TGTGCCTGGACTGGCGTAAAGGGATACAATGAGCAGTTCTTC. It translates to CAWTGVKGYNEQFF.

The CDR3 DNA is TGTGCCATCCAATTGACAGGGAACACTGAAGCTTTCTTT. Translating gives CAIQLTGNTEAFF. The rearrangement uses TRBV10-3 and TRBJ1-1; D may be TRBD1 (6 bases). Trimming shortened V by 8 bases and J by 1 base, and 11 bases separated the two germline ends. CDR3 length: 13 residues. Germline CDR1 is ENHRY and CDR2 is SYGVKD.

This clone was observed a single time. This chain connects TRBV5-4 to TRBJ1-2; 9 bases map to TRBD1. V lost 6 bases, J lost 2 bases, and 5 bases stayed unmatched. The CDR3 extends over 14 amino acids. The germline V gene encodes CDR1 SGHNT and CDR2 YYREEE (reference sequence). The CDR3: CASNADRGNYGYTF. In DNA, the CDR3 is TGTGCCAGCAATGCTGACAGGGGGAACTATGGCTACACCTTC.

The chain links TRBV13 to TRBJ2-2; a possible D gene is TRBD1 (6 bases). The germline gives CDR1 PRHDT, CDR2 FYEKMQ (reference sequence). This CDR3 is built from 14 residues. V gave up 5 bases and J gave up 1 base, with 8 bases separating them. The CDR3 region is CASSPGQNTGELFF. The CDR3 bases are TGTGCCAGCAGCCCGGGACAGAACACCGGGGAGCTGTTTTTT.

V usage is TRBV6-5 and J usage is TRBJ1-1, with a tentative D call TRBD1 (6 bases). V was clipped by 5 bases and J by 0 bases, with 10 bases between them. From germline, CDR1 is MNHEY and CDR2 SVGAGI. CDR3 length: 14 amino acids. The CDR3 is CASSRGVVNTEAFF. The CDR3 nucleotides read TGTGCCAGCAGTAGGGGGGTGGTGAACACTGAAGCTTTCTTT.

The chain links TRBV5-4 to TRBJ2-5, with 7 bases identical to TRBD2. The CDR3 consists of 16 residues. Trimming removed 4 bases from V and 1 base from J; junction bases left unmatched: 10. Germline-derived CDR1 and CDR2 are SGHNT and YYREEE (reference sequence). CDR3 sequence reads: CASSHGGGGIQETQYF. In nucleotides, the CDR3 is TGTGCCAGCAGCCATGGCGGCGGGGGAATCCAAGAGACCCAGTACTTC.